Each of the 17 T cell receptor beta chains below was sequenced from the same sample in a study of T-cell memory formation after mild COVID-19. TCRdb passed the 5' RACE reads through MiXCR, listing each CDR3 protein once. The table has 550,000 to 600,000 distinct CDR3 sequences, around 16% seen once. The specimen was PBMCs or a T cell subset sorted from them (not recorded which). The receptors derive from an adult woman who had mild COVID-19 (a few samples of this study predate the infection). Cell type and time point are not known.

This chain links TRBV7-2 with TRBJ2-1; 13 nucleotides line up with TRBD2. Germline trimming cut 6 bases from V and 0 bases from J; bases unmatched to any gene: 11. CDR1 and CDR2 (germline): SGHTA, FQGNSA. The CDR3 length is 19 residues. The chain's CDR3 is CASSTLKGTSGISYNEQFF. CDR3 nucleotides: TGTGCCAGCAGTACCCTAAAAGGGACTAGCGGGATCTCCTACAATGAGCAGTTCTTC.

This clonotype was recorded a few times. J is TRBJ2-1 and V is TRBV20-1; no firm D call. The length of the CDR3 is 16 residues. Trimming removed 0 bases from V and 4 bases from J, with 16 bases in between. The germline V gene encodes CDR1 DFQATT and CDR2 SNEGSKA (reference sequence). In DNA, the CDR3 is TGCAGTGCTAGAGATCCCCGCAGCGCATTTTACAATGAGCAGTTCTTC. It encodes CSARDPRSAFYNEQFF.

V usage is TRBV4-1 and J usage is TRBJ1-2; no reliable D call. Germline lookup yields CDR1 MGHRA and CDR2 YSYEKL. The CDR3 spans 15 residues. Trimming removed 6 bases at V and 3 bases at J, with 17 bases between. The CDR3 loop reads CASRPPGRQDYGYTF. The CDR3 coding sequence is TGCGCCAGCAGGCCCCCCGGGCGCCAGGACTATGGCTACACCTTC.

There are a few counts of this clonotype. The chain recombines TRBV30 with TRBJ1-1; no definite D call. V lost 4 bases and J 1 base, leaving 7 bases between the germline ends. This CDR3 is built from 12 residues. CDR1 is GTSNPN, CDR2 SVGIG, per germline (reference sequence). The CDR3 nucleotides read TGTGCCTGGAAAAGGGCGAACACTGAAGCTTTCTTT. This codes for CAWKRANTEAFF.

V and J are TRBV7-8 and TRBJ2-4, with TRBD1 identical over 7 bases. V lost 3 bases and J lost 0; bases outside the gene matches: 11. This CDR3 is built from 18 residues. CDR1 SGHVS and CDR2 FQNEAQ come from the germline V gene. CDR3 protein: CASSLVGQPSLAKNIQYF. CDR3 DNA: TGTGCCAGCAGCTTGGTGGGACAGCCGTCCTTAGCCAAAAACATTCAGTACTTC.

The V call is TRBV29-1, the J call TRBJ2-7; 10 bases fit TRBD1. The CDR3 sequence is 14 residues long. From germline, CDR1 is SQVTM and CDR2 ANQGSEA. The trim removed 3 bases at V and 2 bases at J, leaving 4 bases unmatched. The CDR3 bases are TGCAGCGTTGACCCCGGGACAGGGGCCTACGAGCAGTACTTC. It encodes CSVDPGTGAYEQYF.

This clonotype was seen a handful of times. V usage is TRBV12-3 or TRBV12-4 and J usage is TRBJ2-5; a weak D match, TRBD2 (5 bases). Trimming cost V 7 bases and J 5 bases, with 14 bases left between them. The CDR3 runs 13 residues. The CDR3 sequence is CASTLGVAETQYF. The CDR3 DNA is TGTGCCAGCACCCTCGGGGTTGCCGAGACCCAGTACTTC.

This clonotype was recorded many times. The V gene is TRBV14, the J gene TRBJ2-2; tentatively, D is TRBD2 (7 bases). Trimming took off 1 base at V and 4 bases at J, with 19 bases between the two ends. The CDR3 consists of 18 residues. The germline CDR1 and CDR2 sequences are SGHDN and FVKESK. The CDR3 loop is CASSQAPGEGPFTGELFF. Here the CDR3 DNA reads TGTGCCAGCAGCCAAGCGCCAGGGGAGGGCCCCTTCACCGGGGAGCTGTTTTTT.

The chain couples TRBV15 to TRBJ2-2; D not certain. Trimming stripped 1 base from V and 10 bases from J, with 10 bases between. Germline CDR1 is LNHNV and CDR2 is YYDKDF (reference sequence). The CDR3 is made up of 13 amino acids. CDR3 nucleotides: TGTGCCACCAGCAGAGTGGAGATGGAGGAGCTGTTTTTT. Protein product: CATSRVEMEELFF.

This clonotype was seen many times. The chain combines TRBV5-5 with TRBJ1-1; 9 bases match TRBD1. V shed 5 bases and J 2 bases; nucleotides not matched to a gene: 4. Germline CDR1 is SGHKS and CDR2 is YYEKEE (reference sequence). The CDR3 has 14 residues. In nucleotides, the CDR3 is TGTGCCAGCAGTTGGGACAGGGTAAACACTGAAGCTTTCTTT. It specifies CASSWDRVNTEAFF.

The sample holds a few counts of this clonotype. This chain uses TRBV10-3 with TRBJ2-3, with 9 bases aligning to TRBD2. Germline trimming cut 5 bases from V and 0 bases from J; bases unmatched to any gene: 3. The CDR3 consists of 15 residues. Looked up from germline, CDR1 is ENHRY and CDR2 is SYGVKD. The CDR3 nucleotides read TGTGCCATCAGTTCGGCGGGAGGGAGCACAGATACGCAGTATTTT. Translation gives CAISSAGGSTDTQYF.

The CDR3 loop reads CASSVEYELDRGYTF. As DNA, the CDR3 is TGTGCCAGCAGCGTAGAATACGAGTTGGATAGGGGCTACACCTTC. The chain couples TRBV9 to TRBJ1-2; D unresolved. V was cut by 0 bases and J by 8 bases, with 17 bases left in between. Germline CDR1 is SGDLS and CDR2 is YYNGEE. The CDR3 length is 15 residues.

This rearrangement joins TRBV6-1 to TRBJ2-7; TRBD2 aligns across 9 bases. Germline V lookup: CDR1 MNHNS, CDR2 SASEGT. The length of the CDR3 is 13 residues. Trimming removed 8 bases from V and 2 bases from J; junction bases left unmatched: 4. CDR3 DNA: TGTGCCAGCCCTAGCGGGATAACCTACGAGCAGTACTTC. This translates into CASPSGITYEQYF.

This clonotype has a handful of counts. V and J are TRBV6-2 or TRBV6-3 and TRBJ2-1, with unresolved D. V dropped 2 bases and J dropped 0 bases, with 8 bases sitting between them. CDR1 is MNHEY, CDR2 SVGEGT, per germline. The CDR3 contains 15 residues. Here the CDR3 reads CASSYEFSSYNEQFF. CDR3 bases: TGTGCCAGCAGTTACGAGTTCAGCTCCTACAATGAGCAGTTCTTC.

This clonotype was observed a few times. V usage is TRBV6-5 and J usage is TRBJ2-7, with D unresolved. The V and J ends lost 0 bases and 7 bases respectively, with 10 bases between them. CDR1 MNHEY and CDR2 SVGAGI come from the germline V gene. The CDR3 runs 13 residues. The CDR3 coding sequence is TGTGCCAGCAGTTACTCCCCCGCCTTAGAGCAGTACTTC. Its translation: CASSYSPALEQYF.

This clonotype was observed a handful of times. The genes are TRBV5-6 and TRBJ2-3; no firm D call. V lost 4 bases to trimming and J lost 6 bases, with 6 bases between them. CDR1 SGHDT and CDR2 YYEEEE come from the germline V gene. The CDR3 covers 11 residues. The CDR3 DNA follows: TGTGCCAGCAGCACCACGGATACGCAGTATTTT. Its protein product is CASSTTDTQYF.

This clonotype was seen at least ten times. CDR3 sequence (DNA): TGTGCCAGCAGCTCGACAGTTAGTAGCACAGATACGCAGTATTTT. Protein sequence: CASSSTVSSTDTQYF. The rearrangement joins TRBV12-3 or TRBV12-4 to TRBJ2-3, with D perhaps TRBD1 (5 bases). This CDR3 comprises 15 residues. V dropped 6 bases and J dropped 0 bases, with 13 bases sitting between them.